These T cell receptor beta chains were read from a single sample in a study of blood T cells in healthy people across ages. One entry per CDR3 protein results from TCRdb running MiXCR on the 5' RACE reads. The table lists roughly 1.5 million distinct CDR3 sequences, roughly 43% of them singletons. Sequenced material: blood. The receptors were sampled from a woman aged 18-29 years in good health. CDR3s include the opening cysteine and the closing phenylalanine or tryptophan. Fields, in order: clone size, V gene, D gene, J gene, CDR3 protein, CDR3 DNA. D genes are given only for firm matches. Some rows have no size entry. The others give once, few or many, or a class for an expanded clone.

-,TRBV27,-,TRBJ1-2,CASSLSRTADYGYTF,TGTGCCAGCAGTTTGAGCCGGACCGCGGACTATGGCTACACCTTC
once,TRBV18,TRBD1,TRBJ2-1,CASSPYTQTGGIFNEQFF,TGTGCCAGCTCACCTTACACCCAAACAGGGGGAATTTTCAATGAGCAGTTCTTC
few,TRBV12-3/TRBV12-4,-,TRBJ2-3,CASILGRGRDTQYF,TGTGCCAGCATCCTGGGCCGGGGAAGAGATACGCAGTATTTT
few,TRBV10-3,TRBD2,TRBJ2-1,CAISERLLAGVGNEQFF,TGTGCCATCAGTGAGCGCCTACTAGCGGGAGTGGGGAATGAGCAGTTCTTC
-,TRBV6-1,-,TRBJ2-7,CASSSRRDTLRRATYEQYF,TGTGCCAGCAGCAGCAGGAGGGACACCCTACGCCGCGCTACCTACGAGCAGTACTTC
-,TRBV4-3,TRBD1,TRBJ1-1,CASSASDRGVNTEAFF,TGCGCCAGCAGCGCTAGCGACAGGGGAGTGAACACTGAAGCTTTCTTT
-,TRBV4-3,TRBD2,TRBJ2-3,CASSQARIAGVTQYF,TGCGCCAGCAGCCAGGCCCGGATAGCGGGGGTTACGCAGTATTTT
few,TRBV7-6,TRBD2,TRBJ2-7,CASSPRTSGGVYEQYF,TGTGCCAGCAGCCCTAGGACTAGCGGGGGAGTCTACGAGCAGTACTTC
few,TRBV5-6,TRBD1,TRBJ1-5,CASSLGGTGVKNQPQHF,TGTGCCAGCAGCTTGGGAGGGACAGGGGTAAAAAATCAGCCCCAGCATTTT
-,TRBV5-1,TRBD1,TRBJ1-2,CASSAQGAEGYTF,TGCGCCAGCAGTGCCCAGGGGGCTGAAGGCTACACCTTC
few,TRBV12-3/TRBV12-4,-,TRBJ1-1,CASRILTEAFF,TGTGCCAGCAGGATCCTCACTGAAGCTTTCTTT
-,TRBV2,-,TRBJ1-2,CASSEGSLRYGYTF,TGTGCCAGCAGTGAAGGGTCCTTGCGCTATGGCTACACCTTC
-,TRBV4-3,TRBD2,TRBJ2-2,CASRSLAGDTGELFF,TGCGCCAGCAGATCTCTAGCGGGAGACACCGGGGAGCTGTTTTTT
-,TRBV4-3,-,TRBJ1-2,CASSQEGAGVYGYTF,TGCGCCAGCAGCCAAGAAGGGGCCGGAGTCTATGGCTACACCTTC
-,TRBV5-1,-,TRBJ2-1,CASSLVARPYNEQFF,TGCGCCAGCAGCTTGGTAGCGAGACCCTACAATGAGCAGTTCTTC
-,TRBV7-2,TRBD1,TRBJ1-6,CASSLAGQGARSDSPLHF,TGTGCCAGCAGCTTAGCGGGACAGGGGGCGCGATCGGATTCACCCCTCCACTTT
-,TRBV11-1,-,TRBJ2-1,CASRGPGLKETQFF,TGTGCCAGCAGAGGCCCGGGACTTAAAGAGACCCAGTTCTTC
-,TRBV6-2/TRBV6-3,TRBD2,TRBJ2-3,CASSYLLVAGDKDTQYF,TGTGCCAGCAGTTACCTCCTGGTAGCGGGAGATAAGGATACGCAGTATTTT
-,TRBV3-1,-,TRBJ2-3,CASSPRTDFSTDTQYF,TGTGCCAGCAGCCCCCGGACAGATTTTTCCACAGATACGCAGTATTTT
-,TRBV6-1,-,TRBJ1-5,CASSEMRGVNQPQHF,TGTGCCAGCAGTGAAATGAGGGGGGTCAATCAGCCCCAGCATTTT
-,TRBV11-2,TRBD1,TRBJ1-2,CASRNRGHGYTF,TGTGCCAGCAGGAACAGGGGGCATGGCTACACCTTC
few,TRBV20-1,TRBD2,TRBJ2-5,CSARLRGGRTQYF,TGCAGTGCTAGACTGCGGGGGGGACGGACCCAGTACTTC
-,TRBV7-2,TRBD1,TRBJ1-2,CASSVQGMDGYTF,TGTGCCAGCAGCGTACAGGGGATGGATGGCTACACCTTC
-,TRBV20-1,-,TRBJ1-2,CSARKDGPGYGYTF,TGCAGTGCTAGAAAGGACGGACCAGGCTATGGCTACACCTTC
few,TRBV10-3,-,TRBJ1-2,CAIRPHRADNYGYTF,TGTGCCATCAGGCCACACAGGGCGGACAACTATGGCTACACCTTC
-,TRBV2,-,TRBJ2-3,CASSVIGKEDTQYF,TGTGCCAGCAGTGTCATAGGGAAAGAAGATACGCAGTATTTT
many,TRBV4-2,-,TRBJ2-7,CASSQDSRGYSYEQYF,TGTGCCAGCAGCCAAGATTCAAGGGGGTACTCCTACGAGCAGTACTTC
-,TRBV3-1,-,TRBJ1-1,CASSQDIGINTEAFF,TGTGCCAGCAGCCAAGATATAGGCATCAACACTGAAGCTTTCTTT
few,TRBV29-1,-,TRBJ2-1,CSVEGRLAREQFF,TGCAGCGTTGAAGGGCGTCTAGCAAGGGAGCAGTTCTTC
-,TRBV9,-,TRBJ2-1,CASSITGTSYNEQFF,TGTGCCAGCAGCATAACAGGAACATCATACAATGAGCAGTTCTTC
few,TRBV13,TRBD1,TRBJ1-2,CASSLGQGADYGYTF,TGTGCCAGCAGCTTAGGGCAGGGGGCGGACTATGGCTACACCTTC
few,TRBV13,-,TRBJ1-2,CASSLRGVGYTF,TGTGCCAGCAGCTTAAGAGGGGTCGGCTACACCTTC
-,TRBV29-1,-,TRBJ2-3,CSVDAGDTQYF,TGCAGCGTCGACGCCGGGGATACGCAGTATTTT
-,TRBV25-1,-,TRBJ1-5,CAGSNRGPNQPQHF,TGTGCCGGCAGTAATAGGGGCCCCAATCAGCCCCAGCATTTT
-,TRBV5-1,-,TRBJ2-7,CASSPDGDPSYEQYF,TGCGCCAGCAGCCCTGACGGGGACCCCTCCTACGAGCAGTACTTC
many,TRBV29-1,TRBD1,TRBJ2-1,CSAAAGTGWGNEQFF,TGCAGCGCAGCCGCGGGGACAGGGTGGGGAAATGAGCAGTTCTTC
-,TRBV6-6,-,TRBJ1-2,CASSRDLPGHGYTF,TGTGCCAGCAGCCGAGATCTCCCGGGACATGGCTACACCTTC